This T cell receptor (beta chain) was recovered during a study of a mutant IDH1 vaccine in newly diagnosed glioma. At the level of the study: Most patients had radiochemotherapy with temozolomide before enrollment; others had one alone.

Profiled with immunoSEQ multiplex PCR; TCRdb holds only in-frame clones, not every one. The table shows some 70,000 clones, with under 90% occurring only once. Time point described: week 23, last vaccination. All doses held 300 ug of mutant IDH1 20-mer peptide, with topical imiquimod. The CDR3 totals 13 residues. The V gene lost 6 bases and the J gene lost 5 bases, with 13 bases spanning the gap. Germline-derived CDR1 and CDR2 are SGHTA and FQGTGA. As concerns this clone: What it recognizes is unknown.

Here the sequenced sample was PBMCs, taken from a glioma patient whose treatment included an IDH1 peptide vaccine. The chain combines TRBV7-3 with TRBJ1-1, with TRBD1 as a possible D gene (6 bases). This TCR was recovered from a man aged 18 to 29 with glioma. The CDR3 bases are TGTGCCAGCAGTGGCGGGGGGCTTACTGAAGCTTTCTTT. Translated, it gives CASSGGGLTEAFF.